Listed below are T cell receptor beta chains from one sample, sequenced in a study of cytomegalovirus exposure and HLA in healthy donors. The repertoire was sequenced with immunoSEQ multiplex PCR; TCRdb's copy has only in-frame clones and lacks some. The sample carries 100,000 to 150,000 clones, 89% recorded once. The sequencing sample was made of PBMCs. These receptors came from a woman under 30 in good health and CMV-seronegative. The CDR3 runs from the conserved cysteine through the conserved F or W. D genes are given only for firm matches. Clone size, where shown, is once, few, many, or a class for clones that have expanded.

V	D	J	size	DNA	CDR3
TRBV2	NA	TRBJ1-5	NA	TGTGCCAGCAGTGAATCGACAGTTTACAATCAGCCCCAGCATTTT	CASSESTVYNQPQHF
TRBV5-1	TRBD1	TRBJ2-2	NA	TGCGCCAGCAGCTTGGGATCGTCCAGGGGGCGGGACACCGGGGAGCTGTTTTTT	CASSLGSSRGRDTGELFF
TRBV4-1	NA	TRBJ2-1	NA	TGCGCCAGCAGCCAAGTGGGCAGGGTCCTCTACAATGAGCAGTTCTTC	CASSQVGRVLYNEQFF
TRBV6-5	NA	TRBJ2-7	NA	TGTGCCAGCAGTTACTCGAGGGCCTACGAGCAGTACTTC	CASSYSRAYEQYF
TRBV2	NA	TRBJ2-7	NA	TGTGCCACCGTACGGGACACTGTCGAGCAGTACTTC	CATVRDTVEQYF
TRBV6-1	TRBD1	TRBJ2-7	NA	TGTGCCAGCAGTATGACAGGGGGATCCTACGAGCAGTACTTC	CASSMTGGSYEQYF
TRBV7-3	TRBD2	TRBJ2-3	NA	TGTGCCAGCAGCTTAACAGCGGGGGGTCGAACAGATACGCAGTATTTT	CASSLTAGGRTDTQYF
TRBV5-1	TRBD2	TRBJ2-1	NA	TGCGCCAGCAGCTTGTGGGGGGGTAATGAGCAGTTCTTC	CASSLWGGNEQFF
TRBV7-8	NA	TRBJ1-2	few	TGTGCCAGCAGCCAAATTGGGGCGTACGCAAGAAGGGGCTACACCTTC	CASSQIGAYARRGYTF
TRBV9	TRBD1	TRBJ1-6	NA	TGTGCCAGCAGCGCCTTCGGGACAGGGGTTTCACCCCTCCACTTT	CASSAFGTGVSPLHF
TRBV4-2	TRBD2	TRBJ2-2	NA	TGTGCCAGCAGCCAACATAGCGGGGGGGCCGCGAACACCGGGGAGCTGTTTTTT	CASSQHSGGAANTGELFF
TRBV10-3	NA	TRBJ1-5	NA	TGTGCCATCAGTGAGAGTAGGGGCAACTATCAGCCCCAGCATTTT	CAISESRGNYQPQHF
TRBV7-2	TRBD2	TRBJ2-7	NA	TGTGCCAGCAGCTTAGCCCCGGGACTAGCGGGGGGGCCCCCCTACGAGCAGTACTTC	CASSLAPGLAGGPPYEQYF
TRBV11-2	NA	TRBJ2-1	few	TGTGCCAGCAGCGGGGGGGCCGGGGGCAATGAGCAGTTCTTC	CASSGGAGGNEQFF
TRBV2	NA	TRBJ2-1	NA	TGTGCCAGCAGTGAAACGGGGGACCCTACTTACAATGAGCAGTTCTTC	CASSETGDPTYNEQFF
TRBV10-3	TRBD1	TRBJ1-5	NA	TGTGCCATCAGTGATAACGAGGGGGCGAGCAATCAGCCCCAGCATTTT	CAISDNEGASNQPQHF
TRBV29-1	TRBD1	TRBJ1-2	NA	TGCAGCGTTCAAGACAGGGATGGCTACACCTTC	CSVQDRDGYTF
TRBV11-2	NA	TRBJ2-2	once	TGTGCCAGCAGCTTAGATCCACTCGGCGGGGAGCTGTTTTTT	CASSLDPLGGELFF
TRBV2	NA	TRBJ2-2	once	TGTGCCAGCAGTGAATTTCGAGGGGGAGGGACCGGGGAGCTGTTTTTT	CASSEFRGGGTGELFF
TRBV19	NA	TRBJ2-3	NA	TGTGCCAGTAGTAAGGCCTGGACTGCAACCACAGATACGCAGTATTTT	CASSKAWTATTDTQYF
TRBV7-3	NA	TRBJ2-3	NA	TGTGCCAGCAGCTCCCCTTTGAGGGGACACACGCAGTATTTT	CASSSPLRGHTQYF
TRBV7-8	NA	TRBJ2-1	NA	TGTGCCAGCAGCACGAGGTGGGGGCATGAGCAGTTCTTC	CASSTRWGHEQFF
TRBV5-4	NA	TRBJ1-2	NA	TGTGCCAGCAGCTTGTACGAGGATGGCTACACCTTC	CASSLYEDGYTF
TRBV6-5	NA	TRBJ2-2	NA	TGTGCCAGCAGAGAACTAGCAGTTATGGAGCTGTTTTTT	CASRELAVMELFF
TRBV18	NA	TRBJ2-7	NA	TGTGCCAGCTCACCACCGGGGCGGGGCGCAACCTACGAGCAGTACTTC	CASSPPGRGATYEQYF
TRBV28	NA	TRBJ1-1	once	TGTGCCAGCAGTCTAGACAGGCGTCCGGCTTTCTTT	CASSLDRRPAFF
TRBV27	TRBD1	TRBJ1-2	NA	TGTGCCAGCACTGAGACAGGGCGGTTGAGCGGCTACACCTTC	CASTETGRLSGYTF
TRBV11-3	TRBD1	TRBJ2-1	NA	TGTGCCAGCAGCTTACAGGGGGCGTTTTTTAATGAGCAGTTCTTC	CASSLQGAFFNEQFF
TRBV11-2	NA	TRBJ1-5	NA	TGTGCCAGCAGCCTATTAAATCAGCCCCAGCATTTT	CASSLLNQPQHF
TRBV9	TRBD2	TRBJ2-5	NA	TGTGCCAGCAGCCTAGCGGGGGGGTACCAAGAGACCCAGTACTTC	CASSLAGGYQETQYF
TRBV5-4	TRBD2	TRBJ2-1	NA	TGTGCCAGCAGCTTGGAGATGGGTAGCGGGGGTCCGGAGCAGTTCTTC	CASSLEMGSGGPEQFF
TRBV5-1	NA	TRBJ2-7	NA	TGCGCCAGCAGCCGGACGGTCGGCAGGGTGAGCAACGAGCAGTACTTC	CASSRTVGRVSNEQYF
TRBV11-3	TRBD2	TRBJ2-2	NA	TGTGCCAGCAGCTTACACGGGGGGGGCACCGGGGAGCTGTTTTTT	CASSLHGGGTGELFF
TRBV2	NA	TRBJ2-1	NA	TGTGCCAGCCTAGAATGGGGCAGGGAGCAGTTCTTC	CASLEWGREQFF
TRBV6-5	NA	TRBJ1-5	NA	TGTGCCAGCAGTTACGGGGCCAACAATCAGCCCCAGCATTTT	CASSYGANNQPQHF
TRBV10-3	NA	TRBJ1-2	NA	TGTGCCATCAGTGAGCTCTATGGCTACACCTTC	CAISELYGYTF
TRBV5-4	TRBD2	TRBJ2-1	NA	TGTGCCAGCAGCTCGGCTGGGACTAGTGACGGTGAGCAGTTCTTC	CASSSAGTSDGEQFF
TRBV4-1	TRBD2	TRBJ2-1	NA	TGCGCCAGCAGCCAAGATCCGGTCGAGCGGGGGGACTACAATGAGCAGTTCTTC	CASSQDPVERGDYNEQFF
TRBV13	NA	TRBJ2-3	NA	TGTGCCAGCAGCTCACCCGTGGCAGAACCAGATACGCAGTATTTT	CASSSPVAEPDTQYF
TRBV5-1	TRBD2	TRBJ2-3	few	TGCGCCAGCAGCTTCGGGACTAGCGGGGGGGCCGGAGATACGCAGTATTTT	CASSFGTSGGAGDTQYF
TRBV9	NA	TRBJ2-3	NA	TGTGCCAGCAGCGCGGCGGACAGAGGGACGGGGTATACGCAGTATTTT	CASSAADRGTGYTQYF
TRBV5-8	NA	TRBJ2-5	NA	TGTGCCAGCAGCACAAGAGAGACCCAGTACTTC	CASSTRETQYF
TRBV7-6	NA	TRBJ1-6	NA	TGTGCCAGCAGCGCTAGATACAGGTCTTCTAATTCACCCCTCCACTTT	CASSARYRSSNSPLHF
TRBV10-3	NA	TRBJ2-5	NA	TGTGCCATCAGTGAGTCCAGAGAGACCCAGTACTTC	CAISESRETQYF
TRBV2	NA	TRBJ1-1	NA	TGTGCCAGCACAGATAACACTGAAGCTTTCTTT	CASTDNTEAFF
TRBV13	TRBD1	TRBJ2-3	NA	TGTGCCAGCAGCCGTGTTTATGGGGACAGGGATAACACAGATACGCAGTATTTT	CASSRVYGDRDNTDTQYF
TRBV9	TRBD2	TRBJ2-1	NA	TGTGCCAGCAGCCCCCGGAGCGGGGGGGGATGGGAGCAGTTCTTC	CASSPRSGGGWEQFF
TRBV5-1	NA	TRBJ2-1	NA	TGCGCCAGCAGCTCCACCTACAATGAGCAGTTCTTC	CASSSTYNEQFF
TRBV19	NA	TRBJ2-3	few	TGTGCCAGTAGCCGTAACCGAAACAGGGTTGGGTACACAGATACGCAGTATTTT	CASSRNRNRVGYTDTQYF
TRBV19	NA	TRBJ1-1	NA	TGTGCCAGTGGAGAAAGAAACACTGAAGCTTTCTTT	CASGERNTEAFF
TRBV5-6	NA	TRBJ1-1	NA	TGTGCCAGCAGCTTAGCGGAGAACACTGAAGCTTTCTTT	CASSLAENTEAFF
TRBV18	NA	TRBJ1-3	NA	TGTGCCAGCTCACCACGGGGCGTTAACTCTGGAAACACCATATATTTT	CASSPRGVNSGNTIYF
TRBV18	TRBD2	TRBJ2-7	NA	TGTGCCAGCTCATCACAATTCGTAGCGGGGGGAACCTACGAGCAGTACTTC	CASSSQFVAGGTYEQYF
TRBV6-5	TRBD1	TRBJ1-6	few	TGTGCCAGCGGGACAGGGTCGGTATCACCCCTCCACTTT	CASGTGSVSPLHF
TRBV6-6	NA	TRBJ1-3	NA	TGTGCCAGCAGAACAACGAGGGGAAACACCATATATTTT	CASRTTRGNTIYF
TRBV9	NA	TRBJ1-4	once	TGTGCCAGCAGCGCTCAGGGCACTAATGAAAAACTGTTTTTT	CASSAQGTNEKLFF
TRBV19	NA	TRBJ2-2	NA	TGTGCCAGTAGTACAACTTTTTTTTGGGCAGGGTGGCAGACCGGGGAGCTGTTTTTT	CASSTTFFWAGWQTGELFF
TRBV7-6	NA	TRBJ1-4	NA	TGTGCCAGCAGCTTATACTTAAACAATGAAAAACTGTTTTTT	CASSLYLNNEKLFF
TRBV15	NA	TRBJ2-2	NA	TGTGCCACCAGCAGAGGAGGCTTTACCGGGGAGCTGTTTTTT	CATSRGGFTGELFF